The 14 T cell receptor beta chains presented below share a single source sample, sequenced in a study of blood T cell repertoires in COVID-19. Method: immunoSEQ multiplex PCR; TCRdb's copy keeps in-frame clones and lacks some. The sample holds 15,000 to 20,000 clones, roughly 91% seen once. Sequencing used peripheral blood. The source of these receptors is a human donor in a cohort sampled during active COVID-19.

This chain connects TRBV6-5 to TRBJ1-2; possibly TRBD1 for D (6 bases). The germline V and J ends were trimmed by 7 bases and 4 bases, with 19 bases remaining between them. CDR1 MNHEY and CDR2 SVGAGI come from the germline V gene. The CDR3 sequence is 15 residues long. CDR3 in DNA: TGTGCCAGCACCGACGACAGGAGCCATTTCTATGGCTACACCTTC. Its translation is CASTDDRSHFYGYTF.

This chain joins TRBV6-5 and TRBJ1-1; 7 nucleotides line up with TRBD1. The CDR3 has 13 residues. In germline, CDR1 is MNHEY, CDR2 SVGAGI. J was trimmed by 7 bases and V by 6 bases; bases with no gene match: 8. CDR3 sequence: CASSLTGPDEAFF. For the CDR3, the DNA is TGTGCCAGCAGCCTGACAGGGCCCGATGAAGCTTTCTTT.

Here the CDR3 reads CTSSRPKRGLAGDTQYF. CDR3 bases: TGCACCAGCAGCCGTCCTAAAAGGGGACTAGCGGGGGATACGCAGTATTTT. J is TRBJ2-3 and V is TRBV1; TRBD2, the D gene given by the table, was not confirmed from the DNA. TRBV1 is an annotated pseudogene. The CDR3 sequence is 17 residues long.

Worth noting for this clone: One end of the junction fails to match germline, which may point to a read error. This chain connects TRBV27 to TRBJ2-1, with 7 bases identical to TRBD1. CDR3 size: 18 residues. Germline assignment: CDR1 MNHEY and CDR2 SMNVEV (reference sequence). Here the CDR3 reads CASSLLSALGGSNNEQFF. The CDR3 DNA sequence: TGTGCCAGCAGCCTTTTATCTGCTTTAGGGGGCTCCAACAATGAGCAGTTCTTC.

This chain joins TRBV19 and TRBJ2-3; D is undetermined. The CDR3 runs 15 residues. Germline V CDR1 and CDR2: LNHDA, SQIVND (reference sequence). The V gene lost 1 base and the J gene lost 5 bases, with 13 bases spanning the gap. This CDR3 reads CASSIGLRAEDTQYF. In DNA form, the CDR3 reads TGTGCCAGTAGTATAGGGTTGAGAGCTGAAGATACGCAGTATTTT. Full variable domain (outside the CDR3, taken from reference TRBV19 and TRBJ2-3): DGGITQSPKYLFRKEGQNVTLSCEQNLNHDAMYWYRQDPGQGLRLIYYSQIVNDFQKGDIAEGYSVSREKKESFPLTVTSAQKNPTAFYLCASSIGLRAEDTQYFGPGTRLTVL.

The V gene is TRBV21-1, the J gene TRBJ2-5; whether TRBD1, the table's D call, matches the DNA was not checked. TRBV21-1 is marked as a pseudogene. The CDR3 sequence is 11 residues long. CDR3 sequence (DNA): TGTGCCGGACAGGGGCAAGAGACCCAGTACTTC. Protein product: CAGQGQETQYF.

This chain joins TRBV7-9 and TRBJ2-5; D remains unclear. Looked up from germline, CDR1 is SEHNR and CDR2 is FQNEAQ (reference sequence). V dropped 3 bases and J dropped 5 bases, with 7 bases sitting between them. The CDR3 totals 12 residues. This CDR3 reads CASSFGGETQYF. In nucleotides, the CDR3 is TGTGCCAGCAGCTTCGGCGGCGAGACCCAGTACTTC.

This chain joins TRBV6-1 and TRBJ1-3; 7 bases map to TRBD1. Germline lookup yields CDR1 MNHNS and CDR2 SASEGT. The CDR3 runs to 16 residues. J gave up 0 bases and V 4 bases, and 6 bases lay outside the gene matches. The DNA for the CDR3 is TGTGCCAGCAGTGTAGAGGGACAGATCTCTGGAAACACCATATATTTT. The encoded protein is CASSVEGQISGNTIYF.

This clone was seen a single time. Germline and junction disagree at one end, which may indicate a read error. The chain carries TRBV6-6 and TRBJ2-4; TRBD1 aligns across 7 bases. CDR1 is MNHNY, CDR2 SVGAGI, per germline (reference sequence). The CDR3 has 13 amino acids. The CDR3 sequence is CASSNPTDRVGDF. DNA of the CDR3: TGTGCCAGCAGTAACCCTACCGACAGGGTGGGGGATTTC.

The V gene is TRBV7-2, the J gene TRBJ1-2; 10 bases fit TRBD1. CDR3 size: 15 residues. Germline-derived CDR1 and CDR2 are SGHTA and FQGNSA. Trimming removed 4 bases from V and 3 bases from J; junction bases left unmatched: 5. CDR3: CASSSRDRGDYGYTF. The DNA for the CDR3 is TGTGCCAGCAGCTCCCGGGACAGGGGTGACTATGGCTACACCTTC. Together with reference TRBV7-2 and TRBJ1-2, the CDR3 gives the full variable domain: GAGVSQSPSNKVTEKGKDVELRCDPISGHTALYWYRQSLGQGLEFLIYFQGNSAPDKSGLPSDRFSAERTGGSVSTLTIQRTQQEDSAVYLCASSSRDRGDYGYTFGSGTRLTVV.

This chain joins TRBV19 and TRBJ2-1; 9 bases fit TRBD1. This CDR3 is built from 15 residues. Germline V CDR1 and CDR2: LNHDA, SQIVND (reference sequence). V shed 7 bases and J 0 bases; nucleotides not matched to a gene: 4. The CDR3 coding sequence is TGTGCCAGTACGACAGGGGGAACCTCCTACAATGAGCAGTTCTTC. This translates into CASTTGGTSYNEQFF.

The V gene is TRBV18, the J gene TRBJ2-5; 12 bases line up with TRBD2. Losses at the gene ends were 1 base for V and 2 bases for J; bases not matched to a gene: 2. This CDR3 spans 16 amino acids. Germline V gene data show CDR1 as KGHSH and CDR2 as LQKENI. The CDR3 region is CASSPLGLAGQETQYF. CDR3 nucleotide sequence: TGTGCCAGCTCACCACTTGGACTAGCGGGACAAGAGACCCAGTACTTC.

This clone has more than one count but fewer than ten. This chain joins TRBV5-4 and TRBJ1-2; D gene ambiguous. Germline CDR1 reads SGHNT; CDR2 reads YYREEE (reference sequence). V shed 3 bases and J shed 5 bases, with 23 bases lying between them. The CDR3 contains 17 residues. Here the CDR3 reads CASSSGPAPSGLYGYTF. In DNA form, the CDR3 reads TGTGCCAGCAGCTCCGGGCCGGCACCGAGCGGACTGTATGGCTACACCTTC.

CDR3 region: CASSSFGALGANQPQHF. Written as DNA, the CDR3 is TGTGCCAGCAGTTCATTTGGGGCCTTGGGGGCCAATCAGCCCCAGCATTTT. The rearrangement uses TRBV27 and TRBJ1-5, with D possibly matching TRBD1 (6 bases). Trimming took off 4 bases at V and 3 bases at J, with 19 bases between the two ends. The CDR3 is made up of 17 amino acids. Germline CDR1 and CDR2: MNHEY and SMNVEV (reference sequence).